This passage covers 15 T cell receptor beta chains from one sample sequenced in a study of identical twins. Each CDR3 protein gets one entry after TCRdb re-called the 5' RACE reads with MiXCR. The sample shows 250,000 or so distinct CDR3 sequences, roughly 8% of them seen only once. The same data also went into a second study, on yellow fever vaccine responses in identical twins.

Sequences were obtained from CD8+ T cells sorted from blood. The origin of the receptors is a woman aged 18-30 years in good health.

This clonotype appeared a few times. The chain couples TRBV27 to TRBJ2-5, with 9 bases fitting TRBD2. V lost 6 bases to trimming and J lost 5 bases; unmatched junction nucleotides: 10. The CDR3 is 15 residues long. Germline CDR1 reads MNHEY; CDR2 reads SMNVEV (reference sequence). CDR3 nucleotide sequence: TGTGCCAGCAGGCCTCGGACTAGCGTTTATGAGACCCAGTACTTC. Its translation: CASRPRTSVYETQYF.

This clonotype came up a few times. The V call is TRBV14, the J call TRBJ2-3, with a tentative D call TRBD1 (6 bases). The CDR3 covers 13 residues. The V end lost 6 bases, the J end lost 3 bases, and 10 bases lay between the germline ends. CDR1 and CDR2 (germline): SGHDN, FVKESK. The chain's CDR3 is CASSFGTTDTQYF. The CDR3 DNA reads as TGTGCCAGCAGTTTCGGGACAACAGATACGCAGTATTTT.

CDR3 DNA sequence: TGTGCCAGCAGCCCCACGGTGACCGAGCAGTACTTC. Amino acids: CASSPTVTEQYF. The V and J genes are TRBV7-8 and TRBJ2-7; D gene uncertain. Looked up from germline, CDR1 is SGHVS and CDR2 is FQNEAQ. Trimming removed 5 bases at V and 6 bases at J, with 11 bases between. CDR3 size: 12 residues.

This clonotype was counted only a few times. This sequence joins TRBV4-3 and TRBJ2-1; D is uncertain. Trimming cost V 1 base and J 5 bases, with 21 bases left between them. The CDR3 covers 18 residues. Germline V gives CDR1 LGHNA, CDR2 YSLEER. CDR3 nucleotide sequence: TGCGCCAGCAGCCAAGGCGTCTACGGCTCTCGACTTAACAATGAGCAGTTCTTC. Its translation: CASSQGVYGSRLNNEQFF.

In this sample, this clonotype turned up a few times. This CDR3 reads CAISDRGGVGSYEQYF. CDR3 coding DNA: TGTGCCATCAGTGACCGGGGGGGGGTAGGATCCTACGAGCAGTACTTC. This chain connects TRBV10-3 to TRBJ2-7, with 8 bases identical to TRBD2. Germline CDR1 ENHRY, CDR2 SYGVKD. The CDR3 spans 16 residues. V lost 3 bases, J lost 1 base, and 8 bases stayed unmatched.

This clonotype was counted only a few times. This CDR3 is CASWSGGAGYGYTF. As DNA, the CDR3 is TGTGCCAGCTGGTCGGGGGGCGCGGGCTATGGCTACACCTTC. The chain employs TRBV12-3 or TRBV12-4 and TRBJ1-2, with D possibly matching TRBD1 (6 bases). This CDR3 region has 14 residues. V lost 8 bases to trimming and J lost 4 bases, with 17 bases between them.

This clonotype was detected ten times or more. This rearrangement joins TRBV12-3 or TRBV12-4 to TRBJ2-1; 9 nucleotides align to TRBD2. The CDR3 is made up of 13 amino acids. V was clipped by 7 bases and J by 8 bases; unmatched bases: 6. In DNA form, the CDR3 reads TGTGCCAGCACCTCGGGACTAGCAGATGAGCAGTTCTTC. Translation gives CASTSGLADEQFF.

In its sample, this clonotype was seen a few times. The V call is TRBV14, the J call TRBJ2-1; D remains ambiguous. This CDR3 has 14 residues. Trimming took off 4 bases at V and 9 bases at J, with 16 bases between the two ends. The germline gives CDR1 SGHDN, CDR2 FVKESK. For the CDR3, the DNA is TGTGCCAGCAGCCCAGACCTAAGTTACGGTGAGCAGTTCTTC. It yields the protein CASSPDLSYGEQFF.

This clonotype was seen only a few times. V gene TRBV28 combines with J gene TRBJ2-5, with 7 bases fitting TRBD1. This CDR3 spans 14 amino acids. V shed 8 bases and J 5 bases; nucleotides not matched to a gene: 11. Germline CDR1 is MDHEN and CDR2 is SYDVKM. In DNA, the CDR3 is TGTGCCAGCTCAGAGGGGGCTAGCTGGGAGACCCAGTACTTC. This translates into CASSEGASWETQYF.

This clonotype has a count of ten or more. The J gene is TRBJ2-2, the V gene TRBV24-1; D remains unclear. V lost 8 bases and J 7 bases, leaving 4 bases between the germline ends. Germline V gene lookup returns CDR1 KGHDR and CDR2 SFDVKD. CDR3 length: 10 amino acids. This CDR3 reads CATKDGELFF. The CDR3 DNA reads TGTGCCACCAAAGACGGGGAGCTGTTTTTT.

This clonotype was seen only a few times. The genes are TRBV19 and TRBJ2-1, with TRBD2 matching over 10 bases. Germline CDR1 is LNHDA and CDR2 is SQIVND (reference sequence). The CDR3 spans 15 residues. With 5 bases clipped from V and 4 bases from J, the junction kept 5 bases outside the gene matches. CDR3 protein: CASSASGGAYNEQFF. DNA for the CDR3: TGTGCCAGTAGTGCAAGCGGGGGGGCGTACAATGAGCAGTTCTTC.

This clonotype has at least ten counts. The V and J genes are TRBV14 and TRBJ2-7; D possibly matches TRBD1 or TRBD2 (5 bases each). The CDR3 loop spans 13 amino acids. Trimming removed 4 bases at V and 4 bases at J, with 11 bases between. Per germline, CDR1 SGHDN and CDR2 FVKESK. Written as DNA, the CDR3 is TGTGCCAGCAGCCTCCGGGACGGGTACGAGCAGTACTTC. Its protein is CASSLRDGYEQYF.

This clonotype was recorded at least ten times. This chain joins TRBV29-1 and TRBJ2-1, with 9 bases fitting TRBD2. V was pared by 4 bases and J by 3 bases, with 10 bases of the junction left unmatched. Germline assignment: CDR1 SQVTM and CDR2 ANQGSEA. There are 16 residues in the CDR3. The DNA of the CDR3 is TGCAGCGTTGTCGGCCTAGGCGGGAGGGTCTACAATGAGCAGTTCTTC. Translated: CSVVGLGGRVYNEQFF.

At least ten counts were recorded for this clonotype. V gene TRBV25-1 combines with J gene TRBJ2-1; D ambiguous. Germline V gene lookup returns CDR1 MGHDK and CDR2 SYGVNS. The CDR3 length is 15 residues. V shed 0 bases and J shed 5 bases, with 11 bases lying between them. CDR3 nucleotide sequence: TGTGCCAGCAGTGAATACCCCGACCTCGACAATGAGCAGTTCTTC. This sequence encodes CASSEYPDLDNEQFF.

The chain couples TRBV2 to TRBJ1-5; D gene unclear. The CDR3 extends over 15 amino acids. The ends were cut back, 3 bases at V and 6 bases at J, with 15 bases in the middle. The germline CDR1 and CDR2 sequences are SNHLY and FYNNEI. CDR3 in DNA: TGTGCCAGCAGTGACGCAGGCCGACCCCCTCAGCCCCAGCATTTT. This translates into CASSDAGRPPQPQHF.